There are many counts of the clone carrying this T cell receptor beta chain. Its antigen is undetermined. This record belongs to a study of response to subunit inactivated influenza vaccine. Overall study results and limits: Every seasonal influenza vaccination brings in few new T cells, the authors suggested.

TCRdb re-called the RT-PCR reads through MiXCR, storing one row per CDR3 protein. Of more than 200,000 distinct CDR3 sequences listed, more than 10% are singletons. Sequenced here: non-naive T cells sorted from PBMCs, sampled around two weeks before vaccination. This receptor was identified in a middle-aged man who received an inactivated influenza vaccine.

The CDR3: CASSSWPRENEQFF. CDR3 bases: TGCGCCAGCAGCTCCTGGCCCAGAGAAAATGAGCAGTTCTTC. The rearrangement joins TRBV5-1 to TRBJ2-1; no clear D gene. CDR3 length: 14 residues. Trimming took 3 bases from V and 7 from J, leaving 14 bases between them. Per germline, CDR1 SGHRS and CDR2 YFSETQ.